The 7 T cell receptor beta chains reported below all come from one sample, sequenced in a study of T-cell reconstitution after alpha-beta-depleted transplantation in children. Unique molecular identifiers were incorporated when the TCRbeta library was constructed. In TCRdb, the PCR reads were re-called with MiXCR into one record per CDR3 protein. Of fewer than 35,000 distinct CDR3 sequences listed, around 17% are singletons. The sequences come from PBMCs, mostly from graft donor cells, collected 60 days after TCRalphabeta/CD19-depleted stem cell transplant. The receptors shown here come from a male patient aged 2-9 years who had a stem cell transplant for acute lymphoblastic leukemia, so the T cells may come from the graft donor.

In DNA form, the CDR3 reads TGTGCCACCTCAGGGGGCGCGGGGGAGAATGGCAATCAGCCCCAGCATTTT. This gives the protein CATSGGAGENGNQPQHF. The chain combines TRBV6-5 with TRBJ1-5; 8 bases match TRBD1. V trimming: 10 bases; J trimming: 2 bases; junction bases outside the gene matches: 16. The germline CDR1 and CDR2 sequences are MNHEY and SVGAGI. The CDR3 has 17 amino acids.

The chain has TRBV6-5 and TRBJ2-1; TRBD2 agrees at 14 bases. This CDR3 is built from 16 residues. The J segment lost 9 bases and the V segment lost 2 bases, leaving 6 bases of the junction unmatched. Per germline, CDR1 MNHEY and CDR2 SVGAGI. In nucleotides, the CDR3 is TGTGCCAGCAGTTACCCAGGACTAGCGGGGGGCGGTGAGCAGTTCTTC. This translates into CASSYPGLAGGGEQFF.

This clonotype was recorded a few times. The gene calls are TRBV12-3 or TRBV12-4 and TRBJ2-1, with 9 bases fitting TRBD1. The V gene end was trimmed by 7 bases and the J gene end by 4 bases; junction bases not matched to a gene: 11. CDR3 length: 16 residues. CDR3 DNA: TGTGCCAGCACCAGTCGGAGGACAGGGGTTTACAATGAGCAGTTCTTC. Protein: CASTSRRTGVYNEQFF.

The chain's CDR3 is CASSRGWRTEAFF. CDR3 DNA: TGTGCCAGCAGTAGGGGCTGGCGGACTGAAGCTTTCTTT. The gene calls are TRBV11-2 and TRBJ1-1, with D perhaps matching TRBD1 (5 bases). This CDR3 contains 13 residues. Germline V lookup: CDR1 SGHAT, CDR2 FQNNGV. The V end was cut by 6 bases, the J end by 5 bases, with 13 bases between.

The chain uses TRBV29-1 and TRBJ2-3; D might be TRBD2 (6 bases). The CDR3 consists of 13 residues. The V and J ends lost 8 bases and 3 bases respectively, with 15 bases between them. Germline assignment: CDR1 SQVTM and CDR2 ANQGSEA. CDR3 in amino acids: CSPGAFSTDTQYF. CDR3 in DNA: TGCAGCCCGGGAGCGTTTAGTACAGATACGCAGTATTTT.

By its share, this clonotype is medium-sized (0.01 to 0.1%). The chain carries TRBV2 and TRBJ2-7; 11 bases align to TRBD1. This CDR3 comprises 16 residues. V trimming: 6 bases; J trimming: 2 bases; junction bases outside the gene matches: 9. CDR1 SNHLY and CDR2 FYNNEI come from the germline V gene. The CDR3 is CASSRGKGQGAYEQYF. CDR3 DNA: TGTGCCAGCAGCAGGGGGAAGGGACAGGGGGCCTACGAGCAGTACTTC.

This clonotype was detected a few times. Just one base apart from a much larger clone, this may be a read error. V is TRBV5-1 and J is TRBJ1-3, with TRBD1 as a possible D gene (5 bases). Germline V lookup: CDR1 SGHRS, CDR2 YFSETQ. The CDR3 loop spans 15 amino acids. Between the trimmed V and J ends, which lost 0 bases and 2 bases, there was a span of 9 bases. CDR3 region: CASSLGQSTGNTIYF. CDR3 nucleotide sequence: TGCGCCAGCAGCTTGGGACAGAGCACTGGAAACACCATATATTTT.